One and the same sample provided the 20 T cell receptor beta chains below, sequenced in a study of control samples from healthy donors and cancer patients. Sequencing used immunoSEQ multiplex PCR; TCRdb keeps in-frame clones, though not all of them. Of 65,000 to 100,000 clones in the sample, roughly 91% were seen once. Source material: blood. The receptors here all came from a man aged 45-65 years in good health.

This sequence joins TRBV21-1 and TRBJ2-1; the table assigns TRBD1, which was not confirmed against the DNA. TRBV21-1 represents a pseudogene. This CDR3 contains 14 residues. CDR3 loop: CASSKDTGQENRIF. CDR3 nucleotides: TGTGCCAGCAGCAAAGATACAGGGCAAGAAAATAGGATCTTC.

The J gene is TRBJ2-2, the V gene TRBV9; 9 bases map to TRBD1. V lost 5 bases to trimming and J lost 3 bases; unmatched junction nucleotides: 8. In germline, CDR1 is SGDLS, CDR2 YYNGEE. This CDR3 spans 16 amino acids. The CDR3 reads CASRSTGQGDTGELFF. CDR3 coding DNA: TGTGCCAGCAGATCCACGGGACAGGGCGACACCGGGGAGCTGTTTTTT.

The V and J genes are TRBV3-1 (or the pseudogene TRBV3-2) and TRBJ2-1; D may be TRBD1 or TRBD2 (5 bases each). Between the trimmed V and J ends, which lost 0 bases and 0 bases, there was a span of 12 bases. The germline V gene encodes CDR1 LGHDT and CDR2 YNNKEL (reference sequence). The CDR3 is 17 amino acids. The CDR3 DNA follows: TGTGCCAGCAGCCAAGATATGAGGGGAGTCTCCTACAATGAGCAGTTCTTC. Protein: CASSQDMRGVSYNEQFF.

The V call is TRBV19, the J call TRBJ1-4; the D gene is possibly TRBD1 (6 bases). Per the germline V gene, CDR1 is LNHDA and CDR2 is SQIVND (reference sequence). The CDR3 has 19 amino acids. V was cut by 7 bases and J by 3 bases, with 27 bases left in between. CDR3 sequence reads: CASKGQTIHRRVANEKLFF. CDR3 in DNA: TGTGCCAGTAAGGGACAAACAATTCACCGCCGAGTGGCTAATGAAAAACTGTTTTTT.

The J gene is TRBJ1-2, the V gene TRBV11-2, with 7 bases lining up with TRBD1. Germline V gives CDR1 SGHAT, CDR2 FQNNGV. CDR3 size: 12 residues. V lost 4 bases to trimming and J lost 8 bases; unmatched junction nucleotides: 4. CDR3 sequence (DNA): TGTGCCAGCAGCTCGACAGGGAACGGCTACACCTTC. Translation: CASSSTGNGYTF.

The CDR3 bases are TGTGCCAGCAGCCAAGTGAAGGGCGAAAAACTGTTTTTT. Translating gives CASSQVKGEKLFF. The gene calls are TRBV3-1 (or the pseudogene TRBV3-2) and TRBJ1-4; D not resolved. Germline loops: CDR1 LGHDT, CDR2 YNNKEL (reference sequence). This CDR3 comprises 13 residues. The V gene lost 1 base and the J gene lost 8 bases, with 8 bases spanning the gap.

V gene TRBV19 combines with J gene TRBJ1-5; TRBD1 is a possible D gene (6 bases). Trimming cost V 5 bases and J 1 base, with 12 bases left between them. Germline CDR1 reads LNHDA; CDR2 reads SQIVND (reference sequence). This CDR3 is 15 amino acids long. The CDR3, as DNA: TGTGCCAGTAGTTTCGAAGGGGGAAGCAATCAGCCCCAGCATTTT. It specifies CASSFEGGSNQPQHF.

The chain links TRBV5-6 to TRBJ1-2; D is possibly TRBD1 (6 bases). V lost 1 base to trimming and J lost 7 bases, with 20 bases between them. Germline V gene data show CDR1 as SGHDT and CDR2 as YYEEEE. The CDR3 sequence is 16 residues long. CDR3 sequence (DNA): TGTGCCAGCAGCTTGCGAGCAGGGGCCTCCTGGGGTGGCTACACCTTC. Encoded protein: CASSLRAGASWGGYTF.

This clone showed up just once. The V and J genes are TRBV7-2 and TRBJ2-7; D gene unclear. The CDR3 has 14 residues. Germline V gives CDR1 SGHTA, CDR2 FQGNSA. V lost 5 bases, J lost 1 base, and 12 bases lay in between. This CDR3 reads CASSLQSSSYEQYF. For the CDR3, the DNA is TGTGCCAGCAGCCTCCAGTCGAGTTCCTACGAGCAGTACTTC.

The J gene is TRBJ2-3, the V gene TRBV6-5; D is uncertain. The V end was cut by 5 bases, the J end by 6 bases, with 6 bases between. Germline-derived CDR1 and CDR2 are MNHEY and SVGAGI. The CDR3 loop spans 11 amino acids. Here the CDR3 reads CASSPLDTQYF. The DNA for the CDR3 is TGTGCCAGCAGTCCTCTGGATACGCAGTATTTT.

V and J are TRBV5-6 and TRBJ1-1; D is possibly TRBD1 (6 bases). From germline, CDR1 is SGHDT and CDR2 YYEEEE. This CDR3 comprises 15 residues. V lost 2 bases to trimming and J lost 2 bases, with 13 bases between them. CDR3: CASSLLDRRNTEAFF. The CDR3 DNA reads as TGTGCCAGCAGCTTACTCGACAGGCGTAACACTGAAGCTTTCTTT.

This rearrangement joins TRBV6-2 or TRBV6-3 to TRBJ1-1; D call uncertain. The CDR3 has 15 amino acids. The germline V gene encodes CDR1 MNHEY and CDR2 SVGEGT. Between the trimmed V and J ends, which lost 2 bases and 0 bases, there was a span of 10 bases. The CDR3, as DNA: TGTGCCAGCAGTTACGACCCGGGTCTGAACACTGAAGCTTTCTTT. Translating it yields CASSYDPGLNTEAFF.

This CDR3 is CASSVQGDSPLHF. The CDR3 DNA is TGTGCCAGCAGTGTACAGGGAGATTCACCCCTCCACTTT. The V and J genes are TRBV2 and TRBJ1-6; possible D gene TRBD1, 6 bases. The CDR3 totals 13 residues. Trimming cost V 4 bases and J 8 bases, with 9 bases left between them. Germline-derived CDR1 and CDR2 are SNHLY and FYNNEI.

This chain joins TRBV11-2 and TRBJ1-4, with unresolved D. The CDR3 extends over 18 amino acids. Deletions cut 5 bases from V and 0 bases from J, with 19 bases between. Germline CDR1 SGHAT, CDR2 FQNNGV. Here the CDR3 reads CASSPLGRAYATNEKLFF. In DNA form, the CDR3 reads TGTGCCAGCAGCCCCCTCGGACGGGCTTATGCAACTAATGAAAAACTGTTTTTT. Variable domain in full (rest from reference TRBV11-2 and TRBJ1-4): EAGVAQSPRYKIIEKRQSVAFWCNPISGHATLYWYQQILGQGPKLLIQFQNNGVVDDSQLPKDRFSAERLKGVDSTLKIQPAKLEDSAVYLCASSPLGRAYATNEKLFFGSGTQLSVL.

The V gene is TRBV30, the J gene TRBJ1-1; no firm D call. CDR3 size: 14 residues. The V end lost 4 bases, the J end lost 1 base, and 13 bases lay between the germline ends. Germline V lookup: CDR1 GTSNPN, CDR2 SVGIG (reference sequence). The CDR3 DNA reads TGTGCCTGGAATGGGAGACTTCGGAACACTGAAGCTTTCTTT. Its translation is CAWNGRLRNTEAFF.

The chain couples TRBV19 to TRBJ1-5, with 7 positions matching TRBD1. CDR1 LNHDA and CDR2 SQIVND come from the germline V gene (reference sequence). Unmatched junction bases numbered 2, after V lost 7 bases and J lost 2 bases. This CDR3 has 13 residues. CDR3 DNA sequence: TGTGCCAGTAAAGGACAGGGCAATCAGCCCCAGCATTTT. This encodes CASKGQGNQPQHF.

The rearrangement links TRBV25-1 to TRBJ2-2; D gene uncertain. V was clipped by 6 bases and J by 2 bases, with 10 bases between them. CDR3 length: 14 amino acids. CDR1 and CDR2 (germline): MGHDK, SYGVNS. The CDR3 is CASRVESNTGELFF. CDR3 coding DNA: TGTGCCAGCAGAGTAGAGAGCAACACCGGGGAGCTGTTTTTT.

The chain has TRBV6-5 and TRBJ1-6; no clear D. The CDR3 is 14 residues long. V dropped 3 bases and J dropped 9 bases, with 12 bases sitting between them. Germline CDR1 reads MNHEY; CDR2 reads SVGAGI. The CDR3 region is CASSYGVPGSPLHF. The CDR3 DNA sequence: TGTGCCAGCAGTTATGGGGTGCCCGGTTCACCCCTCCACTTT.

V is TRBV7-9 and J is TRBJ1-2, with 9 bases lining up with TRBD1. J gave up 7 bases and V 4 bases, and 13 bases lay outside the gene matches. The CDR3 sequence is 16 residues long. Germline V CDR1 and CDR2: SEHNR, FQNEAQ (reference sequence). The CDR3 bases are TGTGCCAGCAGCTCAGTGGAGATACAGGGGGCGGGTGGCTACACCTTC. This gives the protein CASSSVEIQGAGGYTF.

This clone was counted between two and nine times. The chain carries TRBV7-9 and TRBJ2-2, with no clear D. The CDR3 has 15 amino acids. Between the trimmed V and J ends, which lost 5 bases and 1 base, there was a span of 11 bases. Germline V CDR1 and CDR2: SEHNR, FQNEAQ (reference sequence). The CDR3 DNA is TGTGCCAGCAGCCCCTGGACGGTGAACACCGGGGAGCTGTTTTTT. It specifies CASSPWTVNTGELFF.